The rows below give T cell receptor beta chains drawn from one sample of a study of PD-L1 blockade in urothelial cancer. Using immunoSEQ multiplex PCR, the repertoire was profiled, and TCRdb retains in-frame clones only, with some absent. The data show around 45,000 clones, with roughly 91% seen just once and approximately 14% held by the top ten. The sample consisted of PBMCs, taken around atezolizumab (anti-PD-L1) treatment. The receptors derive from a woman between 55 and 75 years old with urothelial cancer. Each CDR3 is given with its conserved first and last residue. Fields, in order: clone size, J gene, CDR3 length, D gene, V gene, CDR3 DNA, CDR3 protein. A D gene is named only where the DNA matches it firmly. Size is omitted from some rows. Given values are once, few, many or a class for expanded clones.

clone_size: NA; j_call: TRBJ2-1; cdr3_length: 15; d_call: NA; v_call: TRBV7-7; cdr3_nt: TGTGCCAGCAGCCTAACGGGAACGTCCTACAATGAGCAGTTCTTC; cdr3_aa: CASSLTGTSYNEQFF
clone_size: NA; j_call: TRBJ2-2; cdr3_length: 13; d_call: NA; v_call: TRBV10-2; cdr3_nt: TGCGCCAGCAGGGACAGCGCCACCGGGGAGCTGTTTTTT; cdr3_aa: CASRDSATGELFF
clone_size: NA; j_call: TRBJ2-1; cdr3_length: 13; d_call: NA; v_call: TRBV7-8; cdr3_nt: TGTGCCAGCAGCACTGACAGCTACAATGAGCAGTTCTTC; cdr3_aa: CASSTDSYNEQFF
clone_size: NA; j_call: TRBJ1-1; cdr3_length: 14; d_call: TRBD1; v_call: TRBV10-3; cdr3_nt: TGTGCCATCAGTGAGTTCAGGGGGATGACTGAAGCTTTCTTT; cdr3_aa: CAISEFRGMTEAFF
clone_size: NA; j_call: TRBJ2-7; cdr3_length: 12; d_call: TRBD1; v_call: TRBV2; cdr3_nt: TGTGCCACCCCGGGACAGGGAGGCGAGCAGTACTTC; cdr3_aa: CATPGQGGEQYF
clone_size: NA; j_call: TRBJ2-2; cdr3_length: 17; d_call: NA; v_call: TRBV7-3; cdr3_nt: TGTGCCAGCAGCTTACCACGGGGACTGCTGAACACCGGGGAGCTGTTTTTT; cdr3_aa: CASSLPRGLLNTGELFF
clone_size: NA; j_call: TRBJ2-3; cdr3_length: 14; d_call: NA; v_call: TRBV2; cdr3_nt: TGTGCCAGCAGCTTCGGGAGTAGCACAGATACGCAGTATTTT; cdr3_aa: CASSFGSSTDTQYF
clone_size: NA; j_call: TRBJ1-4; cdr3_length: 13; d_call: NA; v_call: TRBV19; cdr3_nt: TGTGCCAGTAGTGTGCGGGAAGCGGAAAAACTGTTTTTT; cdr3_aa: CASSVREAEKLFF
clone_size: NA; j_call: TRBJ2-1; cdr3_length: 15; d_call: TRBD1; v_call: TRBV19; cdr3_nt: TGTGCCAGTAGTATAGGACAGGGGCCTTACAATGAGCAGTTCTTC; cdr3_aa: CASSIGQGPYNEQFF
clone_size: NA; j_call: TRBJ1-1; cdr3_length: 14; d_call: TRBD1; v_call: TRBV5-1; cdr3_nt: TGCGCCAGCAGCCGACAGGGGGGAGGCACTGAAGCTTTCTTT; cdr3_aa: CASSRQGGGTEAFF
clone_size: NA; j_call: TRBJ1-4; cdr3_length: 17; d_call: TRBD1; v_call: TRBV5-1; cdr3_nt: TGCGCCAGCAGACAGGGACAGGGGGCGTCGGCTAATGAAAAACTGTTTTTT; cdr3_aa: CASRQGQGASANEKLFF
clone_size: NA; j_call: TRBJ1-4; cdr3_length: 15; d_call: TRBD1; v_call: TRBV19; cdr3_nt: TGTGCCAGTAGTATAGCCGCGACAGGGGGTGAAAAACTGTTTTTT; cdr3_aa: CASSIAATGGEKLFF
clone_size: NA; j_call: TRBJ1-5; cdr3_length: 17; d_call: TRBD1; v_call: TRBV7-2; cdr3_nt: TGTGCCAGCAGCTTGGGGAGACAGGGGTATAGCAATCAGCCCCAGCATTTT; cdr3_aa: CASSLGRQGYSNQPQHF
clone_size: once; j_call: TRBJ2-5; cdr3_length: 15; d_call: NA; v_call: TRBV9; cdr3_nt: TGTGCCAGCAGCGTAGTAGAGGGCTTGGGGGAGACCCAGTACTTC; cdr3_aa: CASSVVEGLGETQYF
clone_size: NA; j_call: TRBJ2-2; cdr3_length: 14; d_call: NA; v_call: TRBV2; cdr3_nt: TGTGCCAGCAGTGAACTAGTCGTAACCGGGGAGCTGTTTTTT; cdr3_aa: CASSELVVTGELFF
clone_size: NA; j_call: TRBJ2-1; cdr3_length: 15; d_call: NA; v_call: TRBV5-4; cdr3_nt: TGTGCCAGCAGCAGGGAACCCCTAGCTGACAATGAGCAGTTCTTC; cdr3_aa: CASSREPLADNEQFF
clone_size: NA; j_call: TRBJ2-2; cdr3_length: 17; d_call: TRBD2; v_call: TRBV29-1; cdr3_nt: TGCAGCGTGGGGACTAGCGGGAGTTCTATTAACACCGGGGAGCTGTTTTTT; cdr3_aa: CSVGTSGSSINTGELFF
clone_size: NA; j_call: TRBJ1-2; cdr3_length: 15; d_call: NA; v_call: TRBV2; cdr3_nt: TGTGCCAGCAGTGAAGCGGGAGAGCCTCACTATGGCTACACCTTC; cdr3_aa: CASSEAGEPHYGYTF
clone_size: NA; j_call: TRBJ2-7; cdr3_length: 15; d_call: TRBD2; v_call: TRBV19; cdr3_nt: TGTGCCAGTAGTATGTTTCTAGCGGGAGCCCCCGAGCAGTACTTC; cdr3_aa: CASSMFLAGAPEQYF
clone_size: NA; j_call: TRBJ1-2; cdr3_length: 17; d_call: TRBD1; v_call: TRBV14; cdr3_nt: TGTGCCAGCAGCCGAAATATACCCGGGACAGGGGGCGGGGGCTACACCTTC; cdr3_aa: CASSRNIPGTGGGGYTF
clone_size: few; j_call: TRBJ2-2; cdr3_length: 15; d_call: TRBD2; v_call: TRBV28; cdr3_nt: TGTGCCAGCAGCCCTAGCGGAGTTAACACCGGGGAGCTGTTTTTT; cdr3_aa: CASSPSGVNTGELFF
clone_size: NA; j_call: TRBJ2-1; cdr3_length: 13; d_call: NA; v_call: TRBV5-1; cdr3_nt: TGCGCCAGCGCTGGCGGGAATTACAATGAGCAGTTCTTC; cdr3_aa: CASAGGNYNEQFF
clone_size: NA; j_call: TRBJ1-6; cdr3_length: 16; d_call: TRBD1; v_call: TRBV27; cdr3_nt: TGTGCCAGCAGTAGCAGGACAGGGGCGTTGCTTTCACCCCTCCACTTT; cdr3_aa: CASSSRTGALLSPLHF
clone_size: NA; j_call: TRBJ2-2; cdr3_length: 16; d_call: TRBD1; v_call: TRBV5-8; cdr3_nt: TGTGCCAGCAGCTTACCTTTGTACAGGGGGCCCGGGGAGCTGTTTTTT; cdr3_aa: CASSLPLYRGPGELFF